These T cell receptor beta chains were read from a single sample in a study of shared clonotypes between healthy human individuals. Only in-frame clones appear in the TCRdb table, and some are missing; sequencing was by immunoSEQ multiplex PCR. The sample yields about 2.5 million clones, 85% to 95% seen once. Input material: naive CD4+ T cells from PBMCs. Receptors were obtained from a man younger than 35 in good health. Some clones in this sample may be carry-over from other donors' samples. Both conserved end residues are part of each CDR3. The D gene is left open where the match is weak. Rows give clone size only sometimes, using once, few, many, or a class for an expanded clone.

DNA: TGCAGCGGAGGGGCGGGAAGCCGCGAGCAGTACTTC
CDR3: CSGGAGSREQYF
V: TRBV29-1
D: NA
size: once
J: TRBJ2-7

DNA: TGTGCCAGCAGTGAAGGGTCTAACTATGGCTACACCTTC
CDR3: CASSEGSNYGYTF
V: TRBV2
D: NA
size: NA
J: TRBJ1-2

DNA: TGTGCCAGCAGTTTAGGACTAGCGGGATCCCAAGAGACCCAGTACTTC
CDR3: CASSLGLAGSQETQYF
V: TRBV28
D: TRBD2
size: NA
J: TRBJ2-5

DNA: TGTGCCAGCTCAGCTAAAGGGACCGGGACAGGACAAGAGACCCAGTACTTC
CDR3: CASSAKGTGTGQETQYF
V: TRBV18
D: TRBD1
size: NA
J: TRBJ2-5

DNA: TGTGCCAGCAGTTTAACCTATGGCTACACCTTC
CDR3: CASSLTYGYTF
V: TRBV7-9
D: NA
size: few
J: TRBJ1-2

DNA: TGTGCCAGCAGCTCCGCTCAGCAGTACTTC
CDR3: CASSSAQQYF
V: TRBV11-2
D: NA
size: NA
J: TRBJ2-7

DNA: TGTGCCAGCGGGAACAGCGGGACAGGGTTCTACGAGCAGTACTTC
CDR3: CASGNSGTGFYEQYF
V: TRBV25-1
D: TRBD1
size: NA
J: TRBJ2-7

DNA: TGCAGCGCTCAAGGGAGGGTCACAGATACGCAGTATTTT
CDR3: CSAQGRVTDTQYF
V: TRBV29-1
D: TRBD2
size: once
J: TRBJ2-3

DNA: TGTGCCAGTAGTACGGCACTCAGCGGGAGGGCGAGAGAGCAGTACTTC
CDR3: CASSTALSGRAREQYF
V: TRBV19
D: TRBD2
size: NA
J: TRBJ2-7

DNA: TGCGCCAGCAGCCAAGAGCCGGGGAACGCCCGTCGGGGTTACGAGCAGTACTTC
CDR3: CASSQEPGNARRGYEQYF
V: TRBV4-3
D: NA
size: once
J: TRBJ2-7